This T cell receptor (beta chain) was observed in a study of spatial heterogeneity in lung cancer (dated by TCRdb to about 2019). About the investigation overall: More beta-chain than alpha-chain transcripts were consistently detected, likely reflecting higher beta-chain transcript abundance. In the raw uncorrected reads, each unique combination of TCR and UMI appeared more than ten times on average. TCR alpha and beta repertoires were quantitatively compared across multiple tumor regions, matched nontumor lung and blood in non-small cell lung cancer. Nonsynonymous mutation counts, determined by whole-exome sequencing of tumor tissue, were related to features of the TCR repertoire. Both alpha and beta chains were TCR-sequenced in a few hundred tumor regions, around 64 matched nontumor lung samples and 55 to 60 PBMC samples obtained at surgery. The study at large found these results: Ubiquitous expanded tumor TCRs were detected in blood more often at tumor resection than at routine follow-up. Confirming at a functional level the hypothesis that regional TCRs recognize regional mutations was considered to require additional single-cell paired TCR alpha and beta sequencing.

The germline V gene provides CDR1 KGHDR and CDR2 SFDVKD. Cut back by 4 bases and 0 bases, the V and J ends lie 20 bases apart. The CDR3 contains 18 residues, cysteine and phenylalanine counted. The read is trimmed to its CDR3 DNA, 54 bases read in frame from base 1. Interpreted using the paper, the time point label stands for: sample taken at primary tumor resection. TCR sequencing used whole RNA extracted from tumor and nontumor lung tissue, or from cryopreserved PBMC samples, without cell sorting. Samples were obtained from approximately 70 patients with early-stage, untreated non-small cell lung cancer from the lung TRACERx cohort. A patient was chosen for TCR sequencing only when enough RNA was available from at least two tumor regions. With respect to this clonotype: What this receptor recognizes is not known. No base qualities exist here, and no much larger clone lies one base off it.

The library was produced with 5' RACE. The sequencer listed for this sample is NextSeq 500. To allow correction of PCR and sequencing errors, the TCR library protocol tagged every TCR cDNA molecule with a unique molecular identifier. In the authors' own workflow: Decombinator tools were used for TCR identification, UMI-based error correction and CDR3 extraction. TCRs above a frequency of 2 per 1,000, corresponding to the top 1% of the tumor frequency distribution, were defined as expanded. Rényi diversity was computed with the R vegan package after subsampling each repertoire 100 times to 5,000 TCRs. CDR3 similarity networks were built from amino acid triplet string-kernel similarity, connecting CDR3s with pairwise similarity above 0.82. The public reads were reanalyzed by TCRdb: fastp trimming at Q25, MiXCR alignment, in-frame beta chains only. Every CDR3 protein is listed once, alongside the most common genes and DNA of its rows. TCRdb assigned the V and J calls; the authors' analysis was not used. For this sample the table gives almost 75,000 distinct CDR3 sequences, of which about 14% were detected only once. Jointly, the top ten make up 5.5% to 7.5% of the sample.

The sequence links TRBV24-1 to TRBJ1-1; the D gene identity is not certain. The sample in question was PBMCs, obtained at surgery. The clonotype comes from a male donor with early-stage non-small cell lung cancer. The DNA sequence is as follows: TGTGCCACCAGTGACAACGAACAGCTAACCCACATGAACACTGAAGCTTTCTTT. This encodes CATSDNEQLTHMNTEAFF.